A single sample is the source of the 16 T cell receptor beta chains below, sequenced in a study of shared clonotypes between healthy human individuals. The table came from immunoSEQ multiplex PCR; TCRdb's copy has only in-frame clones and leaves some out. Of hundreds of thousands of clones in the sample, around 90% are singletons; the top ten hold 15% to 20%. The source material was memory CD8+ T cells sorted from blood. The subset was: CD45RO+ cells pooled with CCR7-negative TemRA cells. Source of these receptors: a young man in good health.

CDR3 loop: CASSQEGEWGYNEQFF. The CDR3, as DNA: TGCGCCAGCAGCCAAGAAGGGGAGTGGGGCTACAATGAGCAGTTCTTC. V is TRBV4-3 and J is TRBJ2-1; D could derive from TRBD1 or TRBD2 (5 bases each). CDR3 length equals 16 residues. CDR1 and CDR2 (germline): LGHNA, YSLEER. The V gene lost 0 bases and the J gene lost 3 bases, with 12 bases spanning the gap.

This chain joins TRBV11-1 and TRBJ2-7; possibly TRBD1 for D (6 bases). The CDR3 consists of 14 residues. Trimming took 5 bases from V and 3 from J, leaving 14 bases between them. Germline assignment: CDR1 SGHAT and CDR2 FQDESV (reference sequence). CDR3 nucleotide sequence: TGTGCCAGCAGCCTGATTGACAGGAGCTACGAGCAGTACTTC. Encoded protein: CASSLIDRSYEQYF. The variable domain in full, completed from reference TRBV11-1 and TRBJ2-7, reads EAEVAQSPRYKITEKSQAVAFWCDPISGHATLYWYRQILGQGPELLVQFQDESVVDDSQLPKDRFSAERLKGVDSTLKIQPAELGDSAMYLCASSLIDRSYEQYFGPGTRLTVT.

The V and J genes are TRBV15 and TRBJ1-2; tentative D call: TRBD1 (5 bases). The V gene lost 4 bases and the J gene lost 8 bases, with 38 bases spanning the gap. The CDR3 has 21 amino acids. Germline-derived CDR1 and CDR2 are LNHNV and YYDKDF (reference sequence). CDR3 DNA: TGTGCCACCAGCAACCCCGTGACAGAGGGTGAGAATAGCGGCCCCCAGGACGGCTACACCTTC. Amino acid sequence: CATSNPVTEGENSGPQDGYTF.

This chain joins TRBV11-2 and TRBJ2-7; unclear D gene. The germline V and J ends were trimmed by 5 bases and 6 bases, with 14 bases remaining between them. CDR3 length equals 13 residues. In germline, CDR1 is SGHAT, CDR2 FQNNGV. CDR3: CASSQPPGLEQYF. In nucleotides, the CDR3 is TGTGCCAGCAGCCAACCCCCCGGGCTCGAGCAGTACTTC.

The chain joins TRBV19 to TRBJ2-7; no firm D call. The CDR3 loop spans 13 amino acids. V was clipped by 3 bases and J by 7 bases, with 13 bases between them. Germline loops: CDR1 LNHDA, CDR2 SQIVND (reference sequence). CDR3 in amino acids: CASSMVDYREQYF. CDR3 sequence (DNA): TGTGCCAGTAGTATGGTGGATTATCGGGAGCAGTACTTC. The complete variable domain, with remaining parts taken from reference TRBV19 and TRBJ2-7, reads DGGITQSPKYLFRKEGQNVTLSCEQNLNHDAMYWYRQDPGQGLRLIYYSQIVNDFQKGDIAEGYSVSREKKESFPLTVTSAQKNPTAFYLCASSMVDYREQYFGPGTRLTVT.

The chain uses TRBV6-5 and TRBJ2-1, with a possible D match to TRBD2 (5 bases). The V end was cut by 2 bases, the J end by 8 bases, with 10 bases between. Per germline, CDR1 MNHEY and CDR2 SVGAGI. The CDR3 has 13 amino acids. The CDR3 coding sequence is TGTGCCAGCAGTTACCGTGGCGGGTATGAGCAGTTCTTC. It encodes CASSYRGGYEQFF.

The J gene is TRBJ2-6, the V gene TRBV12-1; no check of the table's D call, TRBD1, against the DNA was made. TRBV12-1 is assigned pseudogene status. The CDR3 has 18 amino acids. CDR3: CASSLPYVGQSRANVLTF. In nucleotides, the CDR3 is TGTGCCAGCAGCCTTCCGTATGTAGGACAAAGTCGGGCCAACGTCCTGACTTTC.

This clone was observed a few times. This sample also contains other DNA sequences that code for the same CDR3. This rearrangement joins TRBV29-1 to TRBJ2-7; 9 nucleotides agree with TRBD2. CDR1 and CDR2 from the germline V gene are SQVTM and ANQGSEA. The junction had 3 bases not matched to a gene; V was cut back by 2 bases and J by 1 base. The CDR3 sequence is 14 residues long. The DNA for the CDR3 is TGCAGCGTTGAAATTAGCGGGGGTTCCTACGAGCAGTACTTC. Residues: CSVEISGGSYEQYF.

The chain couples TRBV7-2 to TRBJ1-3; D gene ambiguous. Trimming shortened V by 2 bases and J by 0 bases, and 5 bases separated the two germline ends. This CDR3 spans 14 amino acids. Germline V gene data show CDR1 as SGHTA and CDR2 as FQGNSA. The CDR3, as DNA: TGTGCCAGCAGCTTAAGTGTCTCTGGAAACACCATATATTTT. It encodes CASSLSVSGNTIYF.

This chain links TRBV21-1 with TRBJ1-2; the table's D gene call, TRBD1, was not cross checked with the DNA. TRBV21-1 is a pseudogene segment. The CDR3 is 16 residues long. The chain's CDR3 is CASRDRGKYPNYGYTF. The DNA for the CDR3 is TGTGCCAGTAGGGACAGGGGCAAATACCCTAACTATGGCTACACCTTC.

CDR3 protein: CASSEVGLAVGSEQYF. DNA for the CDR3: TGTGCCAGCAGTGAAGTCGGTTTAGCGGTGGGGAGCGAGCAGTACTTC. This sequence joins TRBV2 and TRBJ2-7; D perhaps matches TRBD2 (6 bases). Germline V gives CDR1 SNHLY, CDR2 FYNNEI. The CDR3 spans 16 residues. Trimming removed 1 base at V and 6 bases at J, with 19 bases between.

The chain carries TRBV27 and TRBJ2-2; D unclear. Trimming removed 0 bases at V and 6 bases at J, with 11 bases between. This CDR3 region has 15 residues. CDR1 is MNHEY and CDR2 is SMNVEV in the germline V gene (reference sequence). The CDR3 DNA reads as TGTGCCAGCAGTTTATCTTCCGGGCTGGCCGGGGAGCTGTTTTTT. Encoded protein: CASSLSSGLAGELFF.

V and J are TRBV13 and TRBJ2-1, with D perhaps TRBD2 (6 bases). Trimming removed 4 bases from V and 1 base from J, with 20 bases in between. Germline V CDR1 and CDR2: PRHDT, FYEKMQ (reference sequence). The CDR3 contains 18 residues. The CDR3 region has the DNA TGTGCCAGCAGCTCCCGCGGAACGGGGGTAGCGTCCTACAATGAGCAGTTCTTC. It specifies CASSSRGTGVASYNEQFF.

The chain employs TRBV4-3 and TRBJ2-3, with D hard to call. V gave up 1 base and J gave up 4 bases, with 3 bases separating them. Germline-derived CDR1 and CDR2 are LGHNA and YSLEER. The CDR3 runs 12 residues. The CDR3 here is CASSQGSDTQYF. The CDR3 DNA reads TGCGCCAGCAGCCAAGGCTCAGATACGCAGTATTTT.

This chain connects TRBV27 to TRBJ1-5; D not resolved. Germline loops: CDR1 MNHEY, CDR2 SMNVEV (reference sequence). CDR3 length equals 13 residues. V was clipped by 5 bases and J by 7 bases, with 12 bases between them. In nucleotides, the CDR3 is TGTGCCAGCAGTCCCTACCAAGGGCAGCCCCAGCATTTT. Encoded protein: CASSPYQGQPQHF.

The chain carries TRBV7-8 and TRBJ2-5, with 14 bases that match TRBD2. CDR1 and CDR2 from the germline V gene are SGHVS and FQNEAQ. The junction had 16 bases not matched to a gene; V was cut back by 1 base and J by 3 bases. The CDR3 is 21 residues long. CDR3 residues: CASSLVPGLAGGMGGEETQYF. Written as DNA, the CDR3 is TGTGCCAGCAGCTTAGTTCCCGGACTAGCGGGAGGAATGGGTGGCGAAGAGACCCAGTACTTC.